This entry lists 19 T cell receptor beta chains sequenced from one sample in a study of OX40 agonist ivuxolimab in advanced cancers. The repertoire was sequenced with immunoSEQ multiplex PCR; TCRdb's copy has only in-frame clones and lacks some. The profile covers 60,000 to 75,000 clones, with 80% to 95% appearing a single time and more than 1% taken by the ten largest. The specimen was CD4+ or CD8+ T cells sorted from blood, collected in a trial of the OX40 agonist ivuxolimab. All receptors derive from an adult with an advanced solid tumor such as melanoma, head and neck, liver or kidney cancer.

This rearrangement joins TRBV19 to TRBJ2-1; D is unclear. The CDR3 runs to 12 residues. Per germline, CDR1 LNHDA and CDR2 SQIVND (reference sequence). The ends were cut back, 1 base at V and 10 bases at J, with 8 bases in the middle. The CDR3: CASSIVPEEQFF. In nucleotides, the CDR3 is TGTGCCAGTAGTATAGTACCGGAAGAGCAGTTCTTC.

This chain connects TRBV2 to TRBJ2-7; 9 bases are shared with TRBD2. This CDR3 is 12 amino acids long. Germline CDR1 SNHLY, CDR2 FYNNEI. The J segment lost 1 base and the V segment lost 11 bases, leaving 3 bases of the junction unmatched. The CDR3 region is CAAREGSYEQYF. In nucleotides, the CDR3 is TGTGCCGCGCGGGAGGGGTCCTACGAGCAGTACTTC.

The chain joins TRBV5-5 to TRBJ1-3, with D hard to call. The CDR3 is 15 residues long. Germline V gene data show CDR1 as SGHKS and CDR2 as YYEKEE (reference sequence). The ends were cut back, 0 bases at V and 2 bases at J, with 9 bases in the middle. The CDR3 sequence is CASSLAGAPGNTIYF. The CDR3 DNA reads as TGTGCCAGCAGCTTGGCCGGCGCTCCTGGAAACACCATATATTTT. The full variable domain, its missing parts supplied by reference TRBV5-5 and TRBJ1-3, is DAGVTQSPTHLIKTRGQQVTLRCSPISGHKSVSWYQQVLGQGPQFIFQYYEKEERGRGNFPDRFSARQFPNYSSELNVNALLLGDSALYLCASSLAGAPGNTIYFGEGSWLTVV.

The rearrangement links TRBV6-5 to TRBJ2-7; D uncertain. Germline loops: CDR1 MNHEY, CDR2 SVGAGI. V was clipped by 2 bases and J by 3 bases, with 8 bases between them. This CDR3 has 13 amino acids. The CDR3 sequence: CASSYGLHYEQYF. CDR3 in DNA: TGTGCCAGCAGTTACGGGCTGCACTACGAGCAGTACTTC.

Of note for this clone: Compared with germline, one end of the junction differs, possibly owing to a read error. This chain connects TRBV7-7 to TRBJ2-1; TRBD1 matches at 12 bases. CDR1 is SSHAT and CDR2 is FNYEAQ in the germline V gene (reference sequence). This CDR3 is built from 15 residues. CDR3 sequence reads: CASSAGTGGLNEQFF. In nucleotides, the CDR3 is TGTGCTAGCAGCGCGGGGACAGGGGGCTTAAATGAGCAGTTCTTC.

This chain joins TRBV29-1 and TRBJ2-5; perhaps D is TRBD1 or TRBD2 (5 bases each). CDR1 SQVTM and CDR2 ANQGSEA come from the germline V gene. The CDR3 runs to 12 residues. Trimming took off 6 bases at V and 4 bases at J, with 12 bases between the two ends. In DNA form, the CDR3 reads TGCAGCGTCCGGGGTGGGGGAGAGACCCAGTACTTC. It specifies CSVRGGGETQYF.

The chain is built from TRBV6-1 and TRBJ1-1; no reliable D call. The V and J ends lost 0 bases and 0 bases respectively, with 8 bases between them. Germline CDR1 and CDR2: MNHNS and SASEGT. CDR3 length: 15 residues. The CDR3 protein is CASSEAVGLNTEAFF. In DNA, the CDR3 is TGTGCCAGCAGTGAAGCCGTGGGGTTGAACACTGAAGCTTTCTTT.

The V gene is TRBV6-5, the J gene TRBJ1-1; tentative D call: TRBD1 (6 bases). CDR1 and CDR2 from the germline V gene are MNHEY and SVGAGI. Trimming left V 5 bases short and J 0 bases short, with 13 bases between. This CDR3 comprises 15 residues. Here the CDR3 reads CASSPYDRMNTEAFF. Written as DNA, the CDR3 is TGTGCCAGCAGTCCCTACGACAGGATGAACACTGAAGCTTTCTTT.

In this sample, this clone turned up once. The J gene is TRBJ2-7, the V gene TRBV19; 8 nucleotides align to TRBD1. Germline CDR1 reads LNHDA; CDR2 reads SQIVND (reference sequence). CDR3 length: 13 amino acids. Trimming at V came to 6 bases and at J to 4 bases, leaving 5 bases not matched to a gene. The CDR3, as DNA: TGTGCCAGTAGATCGGACAGGGATTACGAGCAGTACTTC. As protein: CASRSDRDYEQYF.

The chain links TRBV6-1 to TRBJ2-7; 7 bases map to TRBD2. With 7 bases clipped from V and 0 bases from J, the junction kept 6 bases outside the gene matches. CDR3 length: 14 residues. Germline values: CDR1 MNHNS, CDR2 SASEGT. The CDR3 DNA sequence: TGTGCCAGCACCAGTTGGGGGGGCTCCTACGAGCAGTACTTC. Residues: CASTSWGGSYEQYF.

The rearrangement joins TRBV7-3 to TRBJ2-3; the D gene could be TRBD1 or TRBD2 (5 bases each). CDR1 is SGHTA, CDR2 FQGTGA, per germline. CDR3 length: 16 residues. The V gene lost 1 base and the J gene lost 7 bases, with 18 bases spanning the gap. The CDR3 nucleotides read TGTGCCAGCAGCTTAAGGGGAGTGGGGGTTTCAAATACGCAGTATTTT. This sequence encodes CASSLRGVGVSNTQYF.

This clone is a singleton in its sample. This chain connects TRBV30 to TRBJ2-4, with 11 bases aligning to TRBD1. Germline CDR1 and CDR2: GTSNPN and SVGIG (reference sequence). The CDR3 loop spans 13 amino acids. The ends lost 1 base at V and 10 bases at J; junction bases unmatched: 3. CDR3 nucleotides: TGTGCCTGGAGTGGTAGGGACAGGGGGATTCAGTACTTC. Protein: CAWSGRDRGIQYF.

In its sample, this clone was seen a few times. The genes are TRBV19 and TRBJ1-3, with D maybe TRBD1 (6 bases). This CDR3 is 14 amino acids long. The germline gives CDR1 LNHDA, CDR2 SQIVND (reference sequence). Trimming pared 6 bases from V and 1 base from J, leaving 10 bases between. The CDR3 sequence is CASRGGRSGNTIYF. The CDR3 DNA sequence: TGTGCCAGTAGAGGGGGTCGGTCTGGAAACACCATATATTTT.

V gene TRBV9 combines with J gene TRBJ2-2; D remains ambiguous. Deletions cut 0 bases from V and 6 bases from J, with 6 bases between. The CDR3 length is 13 residues. Germline V gives CDR1 SGDLS, CDR2 YYNGEE. The CDR3 is CASSVVLSGELFF. Written as DNA, the CDR3 is TGTGCCAGCAGCGTAGTTCTTTCCGGGGAGCTGTTTTTT.

The chain employs TRBV5-6 and TRBJ2-5, with unresolved D. Germline V gene data show CDR1 as SGHDT and CDR2 as YYEEEE. This CDR3 spans 15 amino acids. V gave up 3 bases and J gave up 5 bases, with 17 bases separating them. CDR3 nucleotides: TGTGCCAGCAGCTCCCTAGGCCCTATGGGGGAGACCCAGTACTTC. Protein: CASSSLGPMGETQYF.

This chain connects TRBV7-3 to TRBJ2-6; D gene uncertain. Trimming shortened V by 0 bases and J by 3 bases, and 0 bases separated the two germline ends. From germline, CDR1 is SGHTA and CDR2 FQGTGA. The CDR3 is 13 amino acids. The CDR3: CASSLTGANVLTF. The CDR3 DNA reads as TGTGCCAGCAGCTTAACTGGGGCCAACGTCCTGACTTTC. Drawing the rest from reference TRBV7-3 and TRBJ2-6, the complete variable domain is GAGVSQTPSNKVTEKGKYVELRCDPISGHTALYWYRQSLGQGPEFLIYFQGTGAADDSGLPNDRFFAVRPEGSVSTLKIQRTERGDSAVYLCASSLTGANVLTFGAGSRLTVL.

CDR3 loop: CASSLGLVGELFF. Here the CDR3 DNA reads TGTGCCAGCAGCCTGGGACTTGTCGGGGAGCTGTTTTTT. The chain carries TRBV9 and TRBJ2-2; tentatively, D is TRBD2 (6 bases). The CDR3 extends over 13 amino acids. The germline V gene has CDR1 SGDLS and CDR2 YYNGEE. V lost 4 bases and J 7 bases, leaving 11 bases between the germline ends.

This chain connects TRBV6-5 to TRBJ1-2, with D unclear. Per the germline V gene, CDR1 is MNHEY and CDR2 is SVGAGI. The CDR3 covers 15 residues. Deletions cut 0 bases from V and 2 bases from J, with 10 bases between. The CDR3 reads CASSYSLTVNYGYTF. The CDR3 DNA is TGTGCCAGCAGTTACTCGTTAACGGTGAACTATGGCTACACCTTC.

The chain employs TRBV5-5 and TRBJ2-2, with 7 bases aligning to TRBD2. The CDR3 runs to 16 residues. Trimming at V came to 0 bases and at J to 1 base, leaving 3 bases not matched to a gene. The germline V gene encodes CDR1 SGHKS and CDR2 YYEKEE (reference sequence). The CDR3 protein is CASSLVLAVNTGELFF. The CDR3 DNA is TGTGCCAGCAGCTTGGTCCTAGCGGTGAACACCGGGGAGCTGTTTTTT.